These 14 T cell receptor beta chains were all obtained from the same sample, sequenced in a study of cytomegalovirus exposure and HLA in healthy donors. PCR employed 60 Vbeta and 13 Jbeta primers. Clones were sequenced by immunoSEQ multiplex PCR, and TCRdb holds only the in-frame ones, with some missing. Here the sample spans around 180,000 clones, roughly 80% being singletons. What was sequenced was PBMCs. These receptors were collected from a man younger than 30 in good health and CMV-seronegative.

The chain joins TRBV6-5 to TRBJ1-2; D ambiguous. This CDR3 spans 16 amino acids. The germline V gene has CDR1 MNHEY and CDR2 SVGAGI. Trimming stripped 0 bases from V and 4 bases from J, with 15 bases between. CDR3 sequence: CASSYSGAGPSYGYTF. The CDR3 coding sequence is TGTGCCAGCAGTTACTCGGGCGCGGGTCCCAGCTATGGCTACACCTTC.

The chain employs TRBV10-2 and TRBJ1-2, with 8 bases lining up with TRBD1. The CDR3 extends over 16 amino acids. The germline CDR1 and CDR2 sequences are WSHSY and SAAADI. V lost 1 base and J lost 2; bases outside the gene matches: 6. The CDR3 loop is CASSEWTGTLNYGYTF. The CDR3 nucleotides read TGCGCCAGCAGTGAGTGGACAGGGACCCTAAACTATGGCTACACCTTC.

This chain connects TRBV6-6 to TRBJ1-1; the D is unclear. This CDR3 comprises 14 residues. Germline CDR1 reads MNHNY; CDR2 reads SVGAGI (reference sequence). V was trimmed by 0 bases and J by 6 bases, leaving 11 bases between them. The DNA for the CDR3 is TGTGCCAGCAGTTACTCCCGTCAGGAGGCTGAAGCTTTCTTT. Encoded protein: CASSYSRQEAEAFF.

The chain couples TRBV28 to TRBJ2-1, with D possibly TRBD1 on 7 matching bases. Germline values: CDR1 MDHEN, CDR2 SYDVKM. Trimming took off 8 bases at V and 7 bases at J, with 21 bases between the two ends. The CDR3 totals 15 residues. The DNA for the CDR3 is TGTGCCAGCCTTGCCGACAGGGAGGATTATAATGAGCAGTTCTTC. Amino acids: CASLADREDYNEQFF. The full variable domain, with the rest looked up from reference TRBV28 and TRBJ2-1, is DVKVTQSSRYLVKRTGEKVFLECVQDMDHENMFWYRQDPGLGLRLIYFSYDVKMKEKGDIPEGYSVSREKKERFSLILESASTNQTSMYLCASLADREDYNEQFFGPGTRLTVL.

There are a few counts of this clone. The J gene is TRBJ1-6, the V gene TRBV21-1; TRBD1 was called by the table and not checked on the DNA. TRBV21-1 is termed a pseudogene. The CDR3 has 15 residues. The CDR3 protein is CASSRPGVMESPLHF. The CDR3 nucleotides are TGTGCCAGCAGTCGACCAGGGGTGATGGAGTCACCCCTCCACTTT.

J is TRBJ1-2 and V is TRBV9; TRBD1 is a possible D gene (5 bases). Germline CDR1 reads SGDLS; CDR2 reads YYNGEE. The CDR3 is 14 amino acids. Trimming took 1 base from V and 5 from J, leaving 12 bases between them. The CDR3 DNA follows: TGTGCCAGCAGCGTATTAGATCGGGGGTATGGCTACACCTTC. Translated: CASSVLDRGYGYTF.

This clone was counted once. V usage is TRBV9 and J usage is TRBJ2-5; 8 positions match TRBD2. This CDR3 has 15 residues. Germline lookup yields CDR1 SGDLS and CDR2 YYNGEE. Losses at the gene ends were 0 bases for V and 5 bases for J; bases not matched to a gene: 6. CDR3 DNA sequence: TGTGCCAGCAGCGTAGAGGCGGGGGGCTTGGAGACCCAGTACTTC. The encoded protein is CASSVEAGGLETQYF.

The J gene is TRBJ1-2, the V gene TRBV6-5; perhaps TRBD1 as D (6 bases). The CDR3 sequence is 15 residues long. Trimming pared 2 bases from V and 4 bases from J, leaving 14 bases between. Germline values: CDR1 MNHEY, CDR2 SVGAGI. The CDR3 here is CASSYRTDRSYGYTF. The CDR3 DNA is TGTGCCAGCAGTTACCGAACCGACAGGAGCTATGGCTACACCTTC.

As concerns this clone: A read error may account for a junction end that differs from germline. V is TRBV7-9 and J is TRBJ2-7; 7 nucleotides align to TRBD2. Germline V gene data show CDR1 as SEHNR and CDR2 as FQNEAQ (reference sequence). The CDR3 covers 12 residues. The CDR3 loop reads CSSSMGGFEQYF. The CDR3 DNA reads as TGTTCCAGCAGCATGGGGGGGTTCGAGCAGTACTTC.

V usage is TRBV27 and J usage is TRBJ2-7; TRBD1 aligns across 9 bases. The CDR3 covers 14 residues. CDR1 and CDR2 from the germline V gene are MNHEY and SMNVEV (reference sequence). V was pared by 5 bases and J by 4 bases, with 6 bases of the junction left unmatched. The CDR3 region is CASSRDRDLYEQYF. CDR3 DNA sequence: TGTGCCAGCAGTCGGGACAGGGATTTATACGAGCAGTACTTC.

The J gene is TRBJ2-3, the V gene TRBV7-2; maybe TRBD1 (7 bases). The V gene's germline CDR1 is SGHTA and CDR2 FQGNSA. V gave up 1 base and J gave up 2 bases, with 10 bases separating them. This CDR3 has 15 amino acids. DNA for the CDR3: TGTGCCAGCAGCTTAGAGGAGGGGGCCACAGATACGCAGTATTTT. It is translated as CASSLEEGATDTQYF.

This sequence joins TRBV7-9 and TRBJ1-4, with D tentatively TRBD1 (5 bases). The germline V and J ends were trimmed by 5 bases and 0 bases, with 13 bases remaining between them. CDR1 is SEHNR, CDR2 FQNEAQ, per germline (reference sequence). This CDR3 has 16 amino acids. The CDR3, as DNA: TGTGCCAGCAGCCTAACCATGACAGCAACTAATGAAAAACTGTTTTTT. Its translation is CASSLTMTATNEKLFF. Filled out from reference TRBV7-9 and TRBJ1-4, the complete variable domain reads DTGVSQNPRHKITKRGQNVTFRCDPISEHNRLYWYRQTLGQGPEFLTYFQNEAQLEKSRLLSDRFSAERPKGSFSTLEIQRTEQGDSAMYLCASSLTMTATNEKLFFGSGTQLSVL.

The chain carries TRBV11-2 and TRBJ1-1, with D possibly matching TRBD1 (6 bases). With 7 bases removed from V and 6 bases from J, the gap between germline ends came to 15 bases. Germline V gene lookup returns CDR1 SGHAT and CDR2 FQNNGV. The CDR3 covers 13 residues. In nucleotides, the CDR3 is TGTGCCAGCACCCACACAGGGCTCGCTGAAGCTTTCTTT. Its protein is CASTHTGLAEAFF.

This sequence joins TRBV10-3 and TRBJ1-6, with 8 bases matching TRBD1. With 6 bases clipped from V and 7 bases from J, the junction kept 5 bases outside the gene matches. The V gene's germline CDR1 is ENHRY and CDR2 SYGVKD. The CDR3 loop spans 14 amino acids. The CDR3 loop reads CAIRMDRENSPLHF. CDR3 nucleotide sequence: TGTGCCATCAGGATGGACAGGGAAAATTCACCCCTCCACTTT.